There are a few counts of the clone carrying this TCR beta chain. The record originates from a study of blood T cell repertoires in COVID-19. In the study overall: The samples span acute and convalescent COVID-19 from the United States, Italy and Spain. In each case, the material was cDNA or gDNA derived from T cells, B-cell-depleted T cells, or PBMCs.

Germline CDR1 reads MNHEY; CDR2 reads SVGAGI. This CDR3 is 13 amino acids long. After removal of 6 bases from V and 12 bases from J, the junction contained 11 bases not matched to a gene. Per the authors' pipeline: It was from reference gene primer amplification that nucleated cell counts were estimated. Sequencing used immunoSEQ multiplex PCR; TCRdb keeps in-frame clones, though not all of them. The DNA gave D and trimming, while V, J and clone size come from that table. The sample lists over 85,000 clones, approximately 87% occurring once. Sequenced: peripheral blood. The V gene is TRBV6-5, the J gene TRBJ2-1; 7 nucleotides align to TRBD1. The TCR was taken from a human donor with acute or convalescent COVID-19. The donor label of this sample is uncertain. CDR3 DNA sequence: TGTGCCAGCAGAACCTCGACAGGGCTTGGGCAGTTCTTC. Its translation is CASRTSTGLGQFF.